These T cell receptor beta chains were read from a single sample in a study of blood T cells in healthy people across ages. Using its own MiXCR run on the 5' RACE reads, TCRdb lists one record per CDR3 protein. The sample shows around 2 million distinct CDR3 sequences, approximately 40% of them seen only once. The sample comprised blood. These receptors all come from a human donor in good health. Both conserved end residues are part of each CDR3. Each record gives: CDR3 protein, CDR3 DNA, clone size, J gene, D gene, V gene, CDR3 length. The D gene is left open where the match is weak. Size tells how often a clone was seen (once, few, many) or the class of an expanded clone, and some rows leave it out.

CASSAPLAGVTGEQFF	TGTGCCAGCAGTGCCCCACTAGCGGGGGTTACCGGGGAGCAGTTCTTC	.	TRBJ2-1	TRBD2	TRBV6-1	16
CSVVSGLGYEQYF	TGCAGCGTTGTATCAGGCCTAGGTTACGAGCAGTACTTC	few	TRBJ2-7	.	TRBV29-1	13
CASSLSDRVLFDYGYTF	TGTGCCAGCAGCTTATCGGACAGAGTACTTTTCGACTATGGCTACACCTTC	.	TRBJ1-2	.	TRBV11-3	17
CATSDPRAGNTEAFF	TGTGCCACCAGTGACCCAAGGGCCGGGAACACTGAAGCTTTCTTT	.	TRBJ1-1	.	TRBV24-1	15
CASSQDASLAKNIQYF	TGTGCCAGCAGCCAAGATGCAAGCCTAGCCAAAAACATTCAGTACTTC	few	TRBJ2-4	.	TRBV4-2	16
CASSIAGINEQFF	TGTGCCAGCAGCATAGCGGGCATCAATGAGCAGTTCTTC	.	TRBJ2-1	TRBD2	TRBV7-2	13
CATSMIGLSEAFF	TGTGCCACCAGCATGATAGGACTTTCTGAAGCTTTCTTT	.	TRBJ1-1	.	TRBV15	13
CASSLAPGQGGIGELFF	TGTGCCAGCAGCTTAGCCCCGGGACAGGGGGGGATCGGGGAGCTGTTTTTT	few	TRBJ2-2	TRBD1	TRBV7-6	17
CASSSDRNQETQYF	TGTGCCAGCAGTTCAGACAGAAACCAAGAGACCCAGTACTTC	.	TRBJ2-5	.	TRBV6-2/TRBV6-3	14
CASSYRNLITDTQYF	TGTGCCAGCAGTTACCGTAACCTTATCACAGATACGCAGTATTTT	many	TRBJ2-3	.	TRBV6-6	15
CASSRRGQLAKNIQYF	TGTGCCAGCAGCCGAAGGGGACAGCTAGCCAAAAACATTCAGTACTTC	.	TRBJ2-4	.	TRBV21-1	16
CASSQPNPYEQYF	TGTGCCAGCAGCCAACCGAACCCCTACGAGCAGTACTTC	.	TRBJ2-7	.	TRBV3-1	13
CASSQDYQVNYGYTF	TGCGCCAGCAGCCAAGATTACCAAGTCAACTATGGCTACACCTTC	once	TRBJ1-2	.	TRBV4-3	15
CAISDMGRQFF	TGTGCCATCAGTGATATGGGAAGGCAGTTCTTC	once	TRBJ2-1	.	TRBV10-3	11
CATSGTGFGYTF	TGTGCCACCAGTGGGACAGGGTTTGGCTACACCTTC	.	TRBJ1-2	TRBD1	TRBV24-1	12
CASSYWVGEYNEQFF	TGTGCCAGCAGTTACTGGGTAGGAGAGTACAATGAGCAGTTCTTC	.	TRBJ2-1	.	TRBV6-2/TRBV6-3	15
CASSLGGLAQNEQFF	TGTGCCAGCAGCTTAGGCGGACTAGCTCAGAATGAGCAGTTCTTC	.	TRBJ2-1	TRBD2	TRBV7-2	15
CASRRQRGQETQYF	TGTGCCAGCAGGCGACAGAGGGGCCAAGAGACCCAGTACTTC	.	TRBJ2-5	.	TRBV7-2	14
CASSDPGTKNGHGELFF	TGTGCCAGCAGTGACCCCGGGACCAAAAACGGGCACGGGGAGCTGTTTTTT	.	TRBJ2-2	.	TRBV6-4	17
CASSWNREAEQYF	TGTGCCAGCAGCTGGAACAGGGAGGCCGAGCAGTACTTC	.	TRBJ2-7	.	TRBV11-2	13
CASSLGLQETLYF	TGTGCCAGCAGCTTGGGATTACAAGAGACCCTGTACTTC	few	TRBJ2-5	.	TRBV5-6	13
CASSPTGVYSYNEQFF	TGCGCCAGCAGCCCCACCGGGGTATACTCCTACAATGAGCAGTTCTTC	few	TRBJ2-1	.	TRBV4-3	16
CASSLDWAGVAYEQYF	TGTGCCAGCAGCTTAGATTGGGCAGGGGTAGCCTACGAGCAGTACTTC	.	TRBJ2-7	.	TRBV11-2	16
CASTATRGETQYF	TGTGCCAGTACGGCCACAAGAGGGGAGACCCAGTACTTC	.	TRBJ2-5	.	TRBV19	13
CASSRGSGGPWGDTQYF	TGTGCCAGCAGTCGGGGTAGCGGGGGCCCCTGGGGAGATACGCAGTATTTT	once	TRBJ2-3	TRBD2	TRBV2	17
CSATGVSYEQYF	TGCAGTGCAACCGGAGTTTCCTACGAGCAGTACTTC	.	TRBJ2-7	.	TRBV20-1	12
CASSSAFVSPLHF	TGTGCCAGCAGCTCCGCCTTCGTTTCACCCCTCCACTTT	.	TRBJ1-6	.	TRBV7-2	13
CSASDSLNEKLFF	TGCAGTGCTTCGGACAGTCTTAATGAAAAACTGTTTTTT	.	TRBJ1-4	.	TRBV20-1	13
CSVVQNSASSYEQYF	TGCAGCGTTGTACAGAATTCAGCCAGCTCCTACGAGCAGTACTTC	.	TRBJ2-7	.	TRBV29-1	15
CASSQVTPGQTGNTEAFF	TGCGCCAGCAGCCAAGTAACACCAGGACAAACCGGGAACACTGAAGCTTTCTTT	.	TRBJ1-1	.	TRBV4-1	18
CASSLSSGGRTDTQYF	TGTGCCAGCAGCTTATCCAGCGGGGGTAGAACAGATACGCAGTATTTT	.	TRBJ2-3	TRBD2	TRBV5-5	16
CASSIGRGQWNEQYF	TGTGCCAGTAGTATTGGCAGGGGGCAATGGAACGAGCAGTACTTC	few	TRBJ2-7	TRBD1	TRBV19	15
CSAAGGTDTQYF	TGCAGTGCGGCGGGGGGCACAGATACGCAGTATTTT	.	TRBJ2-3	TRBD2	TRBV20-1	12
CASSQDWKRGGEQYF	TGTGCCAGCAGCCAAGATTGGAAGCGGGGCGGCGAGCAGTACTTC	few	TRBJ2-7	TRBD2	TRBV3-1	15
CSARIVGGADTQYF	TGCAGTGCTAGAATAGTGGGGGGGGCAGATACGCAGTATTTT	.	TRBJ2-3	TRBD2	TRBV20-1	14
CASSLRQGHSPLHF	TGTGCCAGCAGCTTACGACAGGGGCATTCACCCCTCCACTTT	.	TRBJ1-6	TRBD1	TRBV7-9	14
CASSLDPNPNTEAFF	TGCGCCAGCAGCCTCGACCCTAATCCGAACACTGAAGCTTTCTTT	once	TRBJ1-1	.	TRBV4-1	15
CASAVSDTQYF	TGTGCTAGTGCTGTTTCAGATACGCAGTATTTT	.	TRBJ2-3	.	TRBV12-5	11
CASSPDRGPYGYTF	TGTGCCAGCAGCCCGGACAGGGGCCCCTATGGCTACACCTTC	few	TRBJ1-2	TRBD1	TRBV7-6	14
CASSPGAGANVPTF	TGCGCCAGCAGCCCGGGGGCTGGGGCCAACGTCCCGACTTTC	.	TRBJ2-6	.	TRBV4-1	14
CASSFGHGYTF	TGTGCCAGCAGTTTCGGTCATGGCTACACCTTC	few	TRBJ1-2	.	TRBV12-3/TRBV12-4	11
CAISGDIQGGQPQHF	TGTGCCATCAGCGGGGACATCCAGGGCGGTCAGCCCCAGCATTTT	.	TRBJ1-5	.	TRBV10-3	15
CSARDRKETQYF	TGCAGTGCCAGGGACAGGAAAGAGACCCAGTACTTC	.	TRBJ2-5	TRBD1	TRBV20-1	12
CASSQDRGGQTQYF	TGTGCCAGCAGCCAGGATCGGGGGGGACAGACCCAGTACTTC	.	TRBJ2-5	TRBD2	TRBV4-2	14
CASSYGQGISGYTF	TGTGCCAGCAGTTATGGACAGGGGATAAGTGGCTACACCTTC	.	TRBJ1-2	TRBD1	TRBV6-6	14
CASSPLEGYGYTF	TGCGCCAGCAGTCCCCTCGAGGGGTATGGCTACACCTTC	few	TRBJ1-2	.	TRBV4-3	13
CSSGNREGEQFF	TGCAGCTCAGGAAACAGGGAGGGCGAGCAGTTCTTC	.	TRBJ2-1	.	TRBV29-1	12
CASSPRQGANGYTF	TGTGCCAGCAGCCCCCGACAGGGGGCTAATGGCTACACCTTC	.	TRBJ1-2	TRBD1	TRBV7-9	14
CASSASGGAYEQYF	TGTGCCAGCAGTGCTAGCGGGGGCGCTTACGAGCAGTACTTC	many	TRBJ2-7	TRBD2	TRBV6-5	14
CSARRQGTYEQYF	TGCAGTGCTAGACGACAGGGGACCTACGAGCAGTACTTC	.	TRBJ2-7	TRBD1	TRBV20-1	13
CASSLVIGRSGANVLTF	TGTGCCAGCAGCTTAGTAATAGGGCGGTCTGGGGCCAACGTCCTGACTTTC	few	TRBJ2-6	.	TRBV7-8	17
CASSPVQRGLFGETQYF	TGTGCCAGCAGCCCTGTCCAGCGGGGGCTTTTTGGGGAGACCCAGTACTTC	.	TRBJ2-5	TRBD2	TRBV7-2	17
CSGTGVSYEQYF	TGCAGCGGGACAGGGGTTTCCTACGAGCAGTACTTC	few	TRBJ2-7	TRBD1	TRBV20-1	12
CASSLEQGSTYEQYF	TGTGCCAGCAGCTTAGAACAGGGGTCCACCTACGAGCAGTACTTC	.	TRBJ2-7	TRBD1	TRBV11-1	15